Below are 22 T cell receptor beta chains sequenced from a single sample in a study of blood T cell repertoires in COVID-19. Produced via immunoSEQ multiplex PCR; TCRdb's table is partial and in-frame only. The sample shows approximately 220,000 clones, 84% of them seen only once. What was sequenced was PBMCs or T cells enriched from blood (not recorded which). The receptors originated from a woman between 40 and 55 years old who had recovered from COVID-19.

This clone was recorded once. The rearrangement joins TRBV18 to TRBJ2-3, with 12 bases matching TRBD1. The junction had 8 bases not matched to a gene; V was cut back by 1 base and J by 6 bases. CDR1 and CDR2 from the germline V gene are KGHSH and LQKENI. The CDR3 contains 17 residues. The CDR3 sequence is CASSPRLGQGAEDTQYF. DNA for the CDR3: TGTGCCAGCTCACCACGGTTGGGACAGGGGGCGGAGGATACGCAGTATTTT. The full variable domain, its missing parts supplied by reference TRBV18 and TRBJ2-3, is NAGVMQNPRHLVRRRGQEARLRCSPMKGHSHVYWYRQLPEEGLKFMVYLQKENIIDESGMPKERFSAEFPKEGPSILRIQQVVRGDSAAYFCASSPRLGQGAEDTQYFGPGTRLTVL.

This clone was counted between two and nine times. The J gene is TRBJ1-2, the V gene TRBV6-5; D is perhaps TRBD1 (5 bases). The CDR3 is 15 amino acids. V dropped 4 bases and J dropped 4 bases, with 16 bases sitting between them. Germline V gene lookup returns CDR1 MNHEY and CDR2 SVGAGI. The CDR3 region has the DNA TGTGCCAGCAGTTCGTATTGGGGCGGATCCTATGGCTACACCTTC. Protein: CASSSYWGGSYGYTF.

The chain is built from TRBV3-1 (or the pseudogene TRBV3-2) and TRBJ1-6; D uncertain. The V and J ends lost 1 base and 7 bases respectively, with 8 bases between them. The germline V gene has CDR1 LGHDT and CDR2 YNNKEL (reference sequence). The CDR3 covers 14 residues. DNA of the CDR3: TGTGCCAGCAGCCAAGGAGGCAGCAATTCACCCCTCCACTTT. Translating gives CASSQGGSNSPLHF.

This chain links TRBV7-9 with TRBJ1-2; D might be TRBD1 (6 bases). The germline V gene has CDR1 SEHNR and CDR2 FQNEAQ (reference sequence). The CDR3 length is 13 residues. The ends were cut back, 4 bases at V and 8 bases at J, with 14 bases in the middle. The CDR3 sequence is CASSYTQGNGYTF. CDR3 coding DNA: TGTGCCAGCAGCTACACGCAGGGGAACGGCTACACCTTC. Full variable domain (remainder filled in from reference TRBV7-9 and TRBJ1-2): DTGVSQNPRHKITKRGQNVTFRCDPISEHNRLYWYRQTLGQGPEFLTYFQNEAQLEKSRLLSDRFSAERPKGSFSTLEIQRTEQGDSAMYLCASSYTQGNGYTFGSGTRLTVV.

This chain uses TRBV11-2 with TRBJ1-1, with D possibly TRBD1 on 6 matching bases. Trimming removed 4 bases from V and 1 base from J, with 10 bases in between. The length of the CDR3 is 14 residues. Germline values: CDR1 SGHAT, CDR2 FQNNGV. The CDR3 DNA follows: TGTGCCAGCAGCTCGGTCAGGGGGAACACTGAAGCTTTCTTT. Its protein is CASSSVRGNTEAFF.

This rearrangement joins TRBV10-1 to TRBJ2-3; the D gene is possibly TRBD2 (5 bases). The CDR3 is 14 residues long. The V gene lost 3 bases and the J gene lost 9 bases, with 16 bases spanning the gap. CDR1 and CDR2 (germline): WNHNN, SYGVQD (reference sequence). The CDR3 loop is CASSDGAGPGTQYF. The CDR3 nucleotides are TGCGCCAGCAGTGATGGTGCAGGCCCGGGGACGCAGTATTTT.

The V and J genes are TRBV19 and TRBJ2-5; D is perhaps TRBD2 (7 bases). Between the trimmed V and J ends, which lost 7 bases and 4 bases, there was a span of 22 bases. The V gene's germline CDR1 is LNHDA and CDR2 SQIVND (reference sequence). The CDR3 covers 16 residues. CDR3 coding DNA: TGTGCCAGTACCCGCCGTGGTTCAGGGGAGGGAGAGACCCAGTACTTC. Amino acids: CASTRRGSGEGETQYF.

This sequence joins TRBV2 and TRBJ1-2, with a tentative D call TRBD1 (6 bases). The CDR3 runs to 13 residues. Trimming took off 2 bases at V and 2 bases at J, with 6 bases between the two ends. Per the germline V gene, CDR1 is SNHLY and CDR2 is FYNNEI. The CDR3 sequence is CASSERGNYGYTF. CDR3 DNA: TGTGCCAGCAGTGAAAGGGGGAACTATGGCTACACCTTC.

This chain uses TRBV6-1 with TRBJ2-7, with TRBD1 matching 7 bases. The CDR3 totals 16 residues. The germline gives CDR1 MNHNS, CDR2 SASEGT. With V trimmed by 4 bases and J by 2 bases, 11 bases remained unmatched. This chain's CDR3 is CASSGLLGQLTYEQYV. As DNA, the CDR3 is TGTGCCAGCAGTGGATTACTGGGACAGCTAACCTACGAGCAGTACGTC.

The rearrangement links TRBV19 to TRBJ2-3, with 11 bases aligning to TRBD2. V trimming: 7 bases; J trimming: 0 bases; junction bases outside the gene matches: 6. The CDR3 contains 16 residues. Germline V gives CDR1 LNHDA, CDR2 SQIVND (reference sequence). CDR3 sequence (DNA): TGTGCCAGTACCCCGGGACTAGCGGCCAGCACAGATACGCAGTATTTT. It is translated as CASTPGLAASTDTQYF.

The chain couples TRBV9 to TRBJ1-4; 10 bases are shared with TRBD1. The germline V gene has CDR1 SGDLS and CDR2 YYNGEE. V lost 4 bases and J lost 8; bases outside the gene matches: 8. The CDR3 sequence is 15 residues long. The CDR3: CASSSRDRGEEKLFF. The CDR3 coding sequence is TGTGCCAGCAGCTCCCGGGACAGGGGAGAGGAAAAACTGTTTTTT.

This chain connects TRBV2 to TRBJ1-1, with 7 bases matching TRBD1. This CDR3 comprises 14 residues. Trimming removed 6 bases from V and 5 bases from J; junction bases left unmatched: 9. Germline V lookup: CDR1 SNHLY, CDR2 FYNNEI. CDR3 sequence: CASSDRQGETEAFF. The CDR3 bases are TGTGCCAGCAGCGATCGGCAGGGGGAGACTGAAGCTTTCTTT.

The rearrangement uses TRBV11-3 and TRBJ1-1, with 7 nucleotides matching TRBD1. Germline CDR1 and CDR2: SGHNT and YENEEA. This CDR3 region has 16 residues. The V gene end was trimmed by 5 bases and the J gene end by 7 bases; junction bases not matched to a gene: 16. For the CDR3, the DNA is TGTGCCAGCAGCGGAAGAATCACACAGGGGAGTGATGAAGCTTTCTTT. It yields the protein CASSGRITQGSDEAFF.

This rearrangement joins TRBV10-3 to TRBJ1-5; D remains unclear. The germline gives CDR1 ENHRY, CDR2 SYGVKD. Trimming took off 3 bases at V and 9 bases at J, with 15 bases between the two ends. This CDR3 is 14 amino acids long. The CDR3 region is CAISDAGEDLPQHF. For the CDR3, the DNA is TGTGCCATCAGTGATGCGGGAGAGGATCTGCCCCAGCATTTT.

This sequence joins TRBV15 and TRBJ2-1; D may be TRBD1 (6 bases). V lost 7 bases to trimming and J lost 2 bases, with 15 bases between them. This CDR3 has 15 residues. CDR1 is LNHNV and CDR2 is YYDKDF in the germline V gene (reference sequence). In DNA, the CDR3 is TGTGCCACCAAAACCGGGACATCGACCTACAATGAGCAGTTCTTC. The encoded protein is CATKTGTSTYNEQFF.

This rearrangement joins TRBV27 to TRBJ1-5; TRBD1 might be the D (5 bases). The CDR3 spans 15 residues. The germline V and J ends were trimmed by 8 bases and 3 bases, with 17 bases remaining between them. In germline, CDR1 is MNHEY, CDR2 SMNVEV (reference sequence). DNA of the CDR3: TGTGCCAGCGACAGAGTAGCAGGGTCCAATCAGCCCCAGCATTTT. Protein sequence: CASDRVAGSNQPQHF.

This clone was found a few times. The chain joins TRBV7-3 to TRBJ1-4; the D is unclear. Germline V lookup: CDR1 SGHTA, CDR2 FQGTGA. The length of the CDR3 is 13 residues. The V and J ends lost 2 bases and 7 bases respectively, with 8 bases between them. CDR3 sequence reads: CASSLERGEKLFF. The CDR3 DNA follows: TGTGCCAGCAGCTTAGAGAGAGGTGAAAAACTGTTTTTT.

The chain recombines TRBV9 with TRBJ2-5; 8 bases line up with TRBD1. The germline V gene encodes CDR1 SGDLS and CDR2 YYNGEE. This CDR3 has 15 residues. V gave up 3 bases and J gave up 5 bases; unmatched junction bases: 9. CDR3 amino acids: CASSASPGQAETQYF. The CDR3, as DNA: TGTGCCAGCAGCGCATCGCCGGGACAGGCGGAGACCCAGTACTTC.

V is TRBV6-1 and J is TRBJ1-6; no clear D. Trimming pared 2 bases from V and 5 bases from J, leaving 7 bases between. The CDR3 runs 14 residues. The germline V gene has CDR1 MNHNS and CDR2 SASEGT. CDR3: CASSELLDNSPLHF. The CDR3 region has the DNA TGTGCCAGCAGTGAATTACTGGATAATTCACCCCTCCACTTT.

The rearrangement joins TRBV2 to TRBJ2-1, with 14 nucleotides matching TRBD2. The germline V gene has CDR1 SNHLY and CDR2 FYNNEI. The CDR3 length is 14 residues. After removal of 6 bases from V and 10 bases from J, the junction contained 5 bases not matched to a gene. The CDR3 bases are TGTGCCAGCAGGACTAGCGGGGGGGTCTGGGAGCAGTTCTTC. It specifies CASRTSGGVWEQFF.

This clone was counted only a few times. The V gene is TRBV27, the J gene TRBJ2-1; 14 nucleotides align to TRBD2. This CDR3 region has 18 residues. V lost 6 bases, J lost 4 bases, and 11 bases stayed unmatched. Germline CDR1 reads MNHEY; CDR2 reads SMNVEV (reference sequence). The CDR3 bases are TGTGCCAGCAGCCTGAGACTAGCGGGAGGGCCCGGATACAATGAGCAGTTCTTC. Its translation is CASSLRLAGGPGYNEQFF.

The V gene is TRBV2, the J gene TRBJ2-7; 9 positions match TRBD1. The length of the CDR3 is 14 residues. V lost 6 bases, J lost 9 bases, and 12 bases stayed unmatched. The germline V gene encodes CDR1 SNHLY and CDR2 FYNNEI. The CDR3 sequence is CASSRDRDPIAQYF. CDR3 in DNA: TGTGCCAGCAGCCGGGACAGGGACCCTATAGCGCAGTACTTC.